The TCR beta chain described here comes from a study of T cell responses to AZD1222 COVID-19 vaccine (dated by TCRdb to the early 2020s). Regarding the study in general: AZD1222 recipients given second doses at about 4 weeks or at about 12 weeks were pooled, since spike-specific TCR depth and breadth were not found to differ between the two schedules. A total of approximately 230 trial participants underwent TCR sequencing, of whom 207 received two doses of AZD1222 and about 25 received two doses of the MenACWY control vaccine. Trial participants were enrolled by age into 18-55, 56-69 and 70-plus year subgroups, with roughly 150, 30 and 60 TCR-sequenced participants respectively. What the work shows at the level of the full study, not this receptor alone: Because no day 14 peak-response samples were available, the repertoires could be characterized only after the peak T cell response. The vaccine-associated CD4 TCRs covered the entire spike protein, and the dominant responses fell in regions 160-218 and 743-854. Conclusions about previously exposed vaccinees were limited because only six AZD1222 recipients were SARS-CoV-2 seropositive at baseline. Most participants were white British and females outnumbered males, and the authors suggested that clonal diversity may have been underestimated. Reportedly, close to half of the unique spike-specific TCRs recognized epitopes lying outside the regions that are mutated in the B.1.351 and B.1.1.7 variants. Spike-specific TCR breadth and depth rose significantly after two AZD1222 doses compared with day 0 and with MenACWY recipients. The 56-69-year group was small, and its depth increase did not reach significance, likely because of low power.

The CDR3 regions of human TCRbeta chains were analyzed by immunosequencing. Per the source publication's procedure: Repertoire TCRs were matched against a reference library of SARS-CoV-2-specific TCRs generated with the MIRA antigen-specificity platform. Breadth meant the fraction of unique TCRs that were SARS-CoV-2-associated, whereas depth meant the fraction of total T cells that were SARS-CoV-2-associated. Each spike-specific TCR was assigned to its reactive spike region and to a CD4 or CD8 class using the MIRA data. Log10-transformed breadth and depth values were compared by one-way ANOVA with Sidak's multiple comparisons tests. This is the immuneACCESS table as TCRdb keeps it, with only in-frame sequences that have V and J called. A part of the clones is gone; compared with another copy, unresolved V genes explain less than half, and the rest is unexplained. V, J and clone size are those of that table, while D and trimming were read from the DNA. This sample gives more than 110,000 clones in total; about 90% of them show up just once. Around 3.3% of the sample comes from the top ten.

Details on this clone: The antigen it binds to is not known. No base-level quality is on record; no much larger clone is a single base apart. This same CDR3 is encoded by further DNA sequences in the sample.

Sample time point, as interpreted from the label and publication: baseline before first vaccination. Samples from vaccinated people were obtained from the UK trials COV001 and COV002, which included a single-blind randomized controlled phase 2/3 trial of AZD1222 (ChAdOx1 nCoV-19) in healthy adults. Trial participant PBMC samples were collected at day 0 and day 28 after the second dose for TCRbeta chain sequencing. V is reduced by 2 bases and J by 7 bases, leaving a spacing of 10 bases between them. The CDR3 runs 13 residues from the cysteine to the phenylalanine. Only CDR3 DNA is held: 39 bases, read in frame from base 1. Reading the germline V gene gives CDR1 SGHRS and CDR2 YFSETQ.

The TCR was taken from an adult in good health. The material sequenced was peripheral blood, taken on day 0 of AZD1222 vaccination. The rearrangement combines TRBV5-1 with TRBJ1-5; the D gene lacks a confident call. DNA sequence: TGCGCCAGCAGCTTTGAGGGAGACCAGCCCCAGCATTTT. The translation is CASSFEGDQPQHF.